Only one count was recorded for the clone carrying this T cell receptor beta chain. Its antigen is undetermined. The CDR3 has 14 residues. Germline loops: CDR1 KGHSH, CDR2 LQKENI. V shed 3 bases and J 7 bases; nucleotides not matched to a gene: 6. Sequencing used immunoSEQ multiplex PCR; TCRdb keeps in-frame clones, though not all of them. This table has some 80,000 clones, under 95% appearing once. This record comes from a study of brain T cells in children with intractable seizures. Study-wide findings and caveats: Absence of clones before surgery may stem from lower sequencing depth. HCMV serostatus was not known, and viral specificity came from CDR3 similarity only.

The sequenced cases were selected for having the highest brain T cell transcript signatures. Pre-surgery treatment included at least one anti-epileptic drug. The sample here was peripheral blood, taken at surgery. V usage is TRBV18 and J usage is TRBJ2-7, with TRBD1 matching over 10 bases. The sequence was collected from a girl aged 2-10 years with Rasmussen encephalitis and intractable seizures. The CDR3 here is CASSPRQGAEEQYF. The CDR3 DNA reads TGTGCCAGCTCACCTAGACAGGGGGCGGAGGAGCAGTACTTC.